Shown below are 27 T cell receptor beta chains from a single sample sequenced in a study of blood T cell repertoires in COVID-19. TCRdb's table, derived via immunoSEQ multiplex PCR, lists solely in-frame clones and lacks some. Of around 300,000 clones in the sample, over 80% were seen once. Sequenced input: peripheral blood. These receptors originate from a woman aged 50 to 65 with active or convalescent COVID-19.

CDR3 residues: CAGGLAGVYTGELFF. In nucleotides, the CDR3 is TGTGCCGGCGGACTAGCGGGAGTTTACACCGGGGAGCTGTTTTTT. This chain joins TRBV7-9 and TRBJ2-2, with TRBD2 matching 13 bases. Per the germline V gene, CDR1 is SEHNR and CDR2 is FQNEAQ (reference sequence). V shed 11 bases and J 3 bases; nucleotides not matched to a gene: 6. There are 15 residues in the CDR3.

As regards this clone: This CDR3 is also generated by other DNA sequences in the sample. The chain joins TRBV6-5 to TRBJ2-7, with TRBD2 identical over 10 bases. This CDR3 is built from 14 residues. CDR1 is MNHEY, CDR2 SVGAGI, per germline. V was clipped by 7 bases and J by 2 bases; unmatched bases: 5. The CDR3 loop is CASTRAGGPYEQYF. DNA for the CDR3: TGTGCCAGCACCCGAGCGGGAGGGCCCTACGAGCAGTACTTC.

This clone turned up a few times. V usage is TRBV19 and J usage is TRBJ2-1; TRBD2 is a possible D gene (6 bases). Trimming cost V 5 bases and J 3 bases, with 11 bases left between them. The CDR3 extends over 14 amino acids. Germline loops: CDR1 LNHDA, CDR2 SQIVND (reference sequence). CDR3 sequence: CASSPGLRYNEQFF. CDR3 coding DNA: TGTGCCAGTAGTCCGGGACTCCGCTACAATGAGCAGTTCTTC.

J is TRBJ1-1 and V is TRBV18; D call uncertain. The CDR3 is made up of 12 amino acids. V was trimmed by 3 bases and J by 12 bases, leaving 14 bases between them. Germline V gene sequence: CDR1 KGHSH, CDR2 LQKENI. CDR3 residues: CASSPELTRPFF. CDR3 coding DNA: TGTGCCAGCTCACCGGAGCTTACTCGACCTTTCTTT.

The V gene is TRBV28, the J gene TRBJ1-5; D is unclear. CDR3 size: 18 residues. Trimming cost V 7 bases and J 0 bases, with 22 bases left between them. The germline CDR1 and CDR2 sequences are MDHEN and SYDVKM. Written as DNA, the CDR3 is TGTGCCAGCACCGCCCCAGGCGGAGGGTATGATAGCAATCAGCCCCAGCATTTT. Translating gives CASTAPGGGYDSNQPQHF.

The V gene is TRBV12-3 or TRBV12-4, the J gene TRBJ2-4; possible D gene TRBD1, 5 bases. The length of the CDR3 is 13 residues. V lost 3 bases, J lost 9 bases, and 12 bases lay in between. The CDR3 reads CASSLTWGGIQYF. The CDR3 bases are TGTGCCAGCAGTTTGACCTGGGGCGGCATTCAGTACTTC.

The chain recombines TRBV7-2 with TRBJ1-6; D gene ambiguous. Trimming removed 3 bases at V and 0 bases at J, with 12 bases between. The CDR3 has 17 amino acids. Germline loops: CDR1 SGHTA, CDR2 FQGNSA. CDR3 nucleotide sequence: TGTGCCAGCAGCTTCGGGTCGGGTAGCTCCTATAATTCACCCCTCCACTTT. This gives the protein CASSFGSGSSYNSPLHF.

The chain combines TRBV5-1 with TRBJ1-4; 7 positions match TRBD1. Germline CDR1 SGHRS, CDR2 YFSETQ. Trimming removed 3 bases from V and 0 bases from J; junction bases left unmatched: 8. The CDR3 is made up of 17 amino acids. CDR3 residues: CASSSTGPVSTNEKLFF. The CDR3 nucleotides read TGCGCCAGCAGCTCGACAGGGCCCGTTTCAACTAATGAAAAACTGTTTTTT.

In nucleotides, the CDR3 is TGTGCCAGCAGCAAGTCCGAGGCACAGGCGAACACCGGGGAGCTGTTTTTT. Protein product: CASSKSEAQANTGELFF. This sequence joins TRBV21-1 and TRBJ2-2; whether TRBD1, the table's D call, matches the DNA was not checked. TRBV21-1 corresponds to a pseudogene. The CDR3 sequence is 17 residues long.

This chain uses TRBV5-4 with TRBJ2-5, with D tentatively TRBD1 (5 bases). V lost 0 bases to trimming and J lost 1 base, with 7 bases between them. CDR1 and CDR2 (germline): SGHNT, YYREEE (reference sequence). This CDR3 contains 14 residues. This chain's CDR3 is CASSLEGPQETQYF. In nucleotides, the CDR3 is TGTGCCAGCAGCTTGGAGGGGCCCCAAGAGACCCAGTACTTC.

This chain connects TRBV5-4 to TRBJ1-5, with 9 bases aligning to TRBD1. The CDR3 totals 15 residues. The V gene's germline CDR1 is SGHNT and CDR2 YYREEE (reference sequence). J was trimmed by 2 bases and V by 2 bases; bases with no gene match: 2. The DNA of the CDR3 is TGTGCCAGCAGCTTCGGGGACAGGGGCAATCAGCCCCAGCATTTT. Translating gives CASSFGDRGNQPQHF.

The chain combines TRBV7-9 with TRBJ1-2; a possible D gene is TRBD1 (6 bases). The V gene's germline CDR1 is SEHNR and CDR2 FQNEAQ (reference sequence). Between the trimmed V and J ends, which lost 1 base and 6 bases, there was a span of 12 bases. This CDR3 comprises 14 residues. The CDR3 region has the DNA TGTGCCAGCAGCTTAGTAGGGGGTTCCCATGGCTACACCTTC. Translating gives CASSLVGGSHGYTF.

The chain employs TRBV2 and TRBJ2-7; 7 bases fit TRBD2. CDR3 length: 12 residues. Losses at the gene ends were 8 bases for V and 5 bases for J; bases not matched to a gene: 6. Germline values: CDR1 SNHLY, CDR2 FYNNEI. CDR3: CASGREFNEQYF. In DNA form, the CDR3 reads TGTGCCAGCGGGCGGGAGTTTAACGAGCAGTACTTC.

The CDR3 region is CASTGLGARGYTF. CDR3 nucleotide sequence: TGTGCCAGTACAGGTCTGGGGGCGCGGGGCTACACCTTC. This chain connects TRBV19 to TRBJ1-2; weak D call: TRBD1 (6 bases). The germline V gene encodes CDR1 LNHDA and CDR2 SQIVND (reference sequence). Trimming pared 7 bases from V and 8 bases from J, leaving 17 bases between. The CDR3 length is 13 residues.

The genes are TRBV10-2 and TRBJ1-1; 7 nucleotides agree with TRBD1. The J segment lost 0 bases and the V segment lost 9 bases, leaving 7 bases of the junction unmatched. In germline, CDR1 is WSHSY, CDR2 SAAADI. This CDR3 is 14 amino acids long. Here the CDR3 reads CASDRDGVNTEAFF. The CDR3, as DNA: TGCGCCAGTGACAGGGACGGGGTGAACACTGAAGCTTTCTTT.

The chain couples TRBV10-2 to TRBJ2-3; 8 bases agree with TRBD2. Germline CDR1 WSHSY, CDR2 SAAADI. This CDR3 region has 17 residues. J gave up 2 bases and V 11 bases, and 18 bases lay outside the gene matches. The DNA of the CDR3 is TGCGCCTCCAAGGGCAGCGGGGGAGGGTTGAACACAGATACGCAGTATTTT. It codes for CASKGSGGGLNTDTQYF.

The gene calls are TRBV18 and TRBJ2-5, with TRBD2 matching 13 bases. This CDR3 region has 16 residues. Trimming removed 2 bases from V and 1 base from J; junction bases left unmatched: 1. CDR1 is KGHSH, CDR2 LQKENI, per germline. CDR3 amino acids: CASSPGTSGTQETQYF. CDR3 DNA: TGTGCCAGCTCACCAGGGACTAGCGGGACCCAAGAGACCCAGTACTTC.

The chain joins TRBV3-1 (or the pseudogene TRBV3-2) to TRBJ2-2, with unresolved D. V lost 4 bases and J lost 6, with 9 bases in between. This CDR3 comprises 13 residues. Per the germline V gene, CDR1 is LGHDT and CDR2 is YNNKEL (reference sequence). The CDR3 protein is CASSLLVAGELFF. The CDR3 DNA sequence: TGTGCCAGCAGCCTCCTGGTAGCCGGGGAGCTGTTTTTT.

V usage is TRBV5-4 and J usage is TRBJ1-1; D gene uncertain. Trimming took off 0 bases at V and 0 bases at J, with 6 bases between the two ends. The CDR3 has 14 amino acids. The germline gives CDR1 SGHNT, CDR2 YYREEE (reference sequence). The CDR3 DNA is TGTGCCAGCAGCTTGGGGGCAATGAACACTGAAGCTTTCTTT. Its protein is CASSLGAMNTEAFF.

V is TRBV6-1 and J is TRBJ1-2; 11 positions match TRBD1. After removal of 4 bases from V and 3 bases from J, the junction contained 7 bases not matched to a gene. CDR3 length equals 16 residues. The germline V gene encodes CDR1 MNHNS and CDR2 SASEGT. CDR3 DNA: TGTGCCAGCAGTGCCAGGGGGACAGGGGGAGACTATGGCTACACCTTC. It is translated as CASSARGTGGDYGYTF.

The chain recombines TRBV21-1 with TRBJ2-7; TRBD1 reflects the table's D call only, with no check against the DNA. TRBV21-1 is a known pseudogene. There are 13 residues in the CDR3. For the CDR3, the DNA is TGTGCCAGCAGCACCTTACAGGGCGACGAGCAGTACTTC. It specifies CASSTLQGDEQYF.

The chain employs TRBV6-5 and TRBJ1-3, with D perhaps matching TRBD1 (5 bases). Trimming stripped 6 bases from V and 8 bases from J, with 20 bases between. There are 15 residues in the CDR3. The V gene's germline CDR1 is MNHEY and CDR2 SVGAGI. CDR3 sequence (DNA): TGTGCCAGCAGCGCCGGGACTCCTCGGAGGGACACCATATATTTT. Its translation is CASSAGTPRRDTIYF.

For the CDR3, the DNA is TGTGCCAGCGCGCCTGGGGCGGAAAACACCATATATTTT. This gives the protein CASAPGAENTIYF. J is TRBJ1-3 and V is TRBV27; maybe TRBD1 (5 bases). V lost 8 bases and J 6 bases, leaving 14 bases between the germline ends. This CDR3 has 13 residues. Germline assignment: CDR1 MNHEY and CDR2 SMNVEV (reference sequence).

This chain links TRBV2 with TRBJ1-6; possibly TRBD1 for D (5 bases). The CDR3 covers 16 residues. The V and J ends lost 7 bases and 9 bases respectively, with 22 bases between them. CDR1 is SNHLY, CDR2 FYNNEI, per germline. The CDR3 bases are TGTGCCAGCAAAAGGAGCAGGGTCTCTGACGGTTCACCCCTCCACTTT. It is translated as CASKRSRVSDGSPLHF.

The V call is TRBV19, the J call TRBJ1-1, with TRBD1 identical over 8 bases. The germline V gene has CDR1 LNHDA and CDR2 SQIVND (reference sequence). With V trimmed by 10 bases and J by 1 base, 8 bases remained unmatched. There are 14 residues in the CDR3. The CDR3 coding sequence is TGTGCCACTCAGGGGGCCGGAGAGAACACTGAAGCTTTCTTT. It yields the protein CATQGAGENTEAFF.

This clone was recorded a few times. V usage is TRBV5-1 and J usage is TRBJ2-7, with 12 positions matching TRBD2. V trimming: 4 bases; J trimming: 3 bases; junction bases outside the gene matches: 2. CDR1 SGHRS and CDR2 YFSETQ come from the germline V gene. This CDR3 has 14 residues. The CDR3 bases are TGCGCCAGCAGCATGACTAGCGGGAGCTACGAGCAGTACTTC. Translated, it gives CASSMTSGSYEQYF.

The V and J genes are TRBV27 and TRBJ1-2; 8 bases agree with TRBD1. The CDR3 length is 13 residues. Germline V gives CDR1 MNHEY, CDR2 SMNVEV (reference sequence). V trimming: 5 bases; J trimming: 7 bases; junction bases outside the gene matches: 6. The CDR3 sequence is CASSPSDRAGYTF. The CDR3 region has the DNA TGTGCCAGCAGTCCCTCGGACAGGGCTGGCTACACCTTC.